These T cell receptor beta chains were read from a single sample in a study of T cells in Graves' hyperthyroidism and ophthalmopathy. TCRdb recomputed calls from the multiplex PCR reads with MiXCR, one row per CDR3 protein. The sample has 500,000 to 600,000 distinct CDR3 sequences, 40% to 55% seen once. Material for sequencing was peripheral blood or thyroid tissue (not recorded which). Receptor source: a woman between 18 and 29 years old with Graves' hyperthyroidism. Each CDR3 is given with its conserved first and last residue. A D gene is named only where the DNA matches it firmly. Not every row has a clone size; where given, it reads once, few, many or a size class.

J | size | D | V | DNA | CDR3
TRBJ1-1 | many | . | TRBV7-9 | TGTGCCAGCAGCTTATTGGGGGCGGCAGGCCTGAACACTGAAGCTTTCTTT | CASSLLGAAGLNTEAFF
TRBJ2-2 | . | TRBD2 | TRBV20-1 | TGCAGTGCTAGAGATCCGGGGGAGGGCCGTCCCGGGGAGCTGTTTTTT | CSARDPGEGRPGELFF
TRBJ2-5 | . | TRBD2 | TRBV7-6 | TGTGCCAGCAGCCAAGGACTAGCGGGAGGTGTAAAGACCCAGTACTTC | CASSQGLAGGVKTQYF
TRBJ2-7 | . | . | TRBV5-1 | TGCGCCAGCAGCTCCGGGAACTCCTACGAGCAGTACTTC | CASSSGNSYEQYF
TRBJ2-2 | . | TRBD1 | TRBV13 | TGTGCCACCGGGACAGGGCGGACTCGGGACACCGGGGAGCTGTTTTTT | CATGTGRTRDTGELFF
TRBJ1-2 | . | TRBD1 | TRBV29-1 | TGCAGCAGTTTCCCAGGACAGGGGAACTATGGCTACACCTTC | CSSFPGQGNYGYTF
TRBJ1-6 | many | TRBD1 | TRBV27 | TGTGCCAGCAGTTACCTCGAGGGACAGGGGGATTCACCCCTCCACTTT | CASSYLEGQGDSPLHF
TRBJ1-1 | many | TRBD1 | TRBV12-3/TRBV12-4 | TGTGCCAGCAGTGTGCCCGGGACAGAGAACACTGAAGCTTTCTTT | CASSVPGTENTEAFF
TRBJ2-7 | many | . | TRBV20-1 | TGCAGTGCCACCAAGGGGCTATCCTACGAGCAGTACTTC | CSATKGLSYEQYF
TRBJ2-2 | . | . | TRBV24-1 | TGTGCCACCAGTGATTTAGCGGGCCTACTGACCACCGGGGAGCTGTTTTTT | CATSDLAGLLTTGELFF
TRBJ1-1 | many | . | TRBV12-3/TRBV12-4 | TGTGCCAGCAGTTCCCAAAGGAGAAAGATTGAAGCTTTCTTT | CASSSQRRKIEAFF
TRBJ1-5 | . | . | TRBV25-1 | . | CACSARKGQADQPQHF
TRBJ1-5 | . | . | TRBV7-9 | TGTGCCAGCAGCTTAGGAGGTAGCGGTAACTCCTACGAGCATTTT | CASSLGGSGNSYEHF
TRBJ2-7 | . | . | TRBV7-2 | TGTGCCAGCAGCTTAGGCGGCAATAGCGGACAGGCTGGGCGCTACGAGCAGTACTTC | CASSLGGNSGQAGRYEQYF
TRBJ1-2 | few | TRBD1 | TRBV7-9 | TGTGCCAGCAGCTTATCCCCCAGGGGGTGGAAGTATGGCTACACCTTC | CASSLSPRGWKYGYTF
TRBJ2-5 | once | TRBD1 | TRBV29-1 | TGCAGCGTTGAGGACAGGAACTTGGGTCAAGAGACCCAGTACTTC | CSVEDRNLGQETQYF
TRBJ2-1 | . | TRBD2 | TRBV24-1 | TGTGCCACCAGTGATTTGAGCGGGACTAGCGGACACAATGAGCAGTTCTTC | CATSDLSGTSGHNEQFF
TRBJ1-5 | . | . | TRBV10-3 | TGTGCCATCAGTGAGTCGGACAGAAACAATCAGCCCCAGCATTTT | CAISESDRNNQPQHF
TRBJ1-2 | few | . | TRBV18 | TGTGCCAGCTCACCCCAGGAATCTGGCTACACCTTC | CASSPQESGYTF
TRBJ2-7 | many | . | TRBV6-5 | TGTGCCAGCAGTAACCGGGACGGCATCTACGAGCAGTACTTC | CASSNRDGIYEQYF
TRBJ1-2 | . | . | TRBV12-3/TRBV12-4 | TGTGCCAGCAGTTCAGGGGCGGATGGCTACACCTTC | CASSSGADGYTF
TRBJ2-7 | . | TRBD2 | TRBV25-1 | TGTGCCAGCGTTACGACTAGCGGGAAGGTCTACGAGCAGTACTTC | CASVTTSGKVYEQYF
TRBJ2-5 | many | . | TRBV7-2 | TGTGCCAGCAGCTTAACTCCAGAGACCCAGTACTTC | CASSLTPETQYF
TRBJ1-2 | . | TRBD1 | TRBV15 | TGTGCCACCAGCAGAGGACAGGGGGTATATGGCTACACCTTC | CATSRGQGVYGYTF
TRBJ1-5 | . | . | TRBV29-1 | TGCAGCGTTGTTTCCGGGGACAAGGGGCCCCAGCATTTT | CSVVSGDKGPQHF
TRBJ1-2 | . | . | TRBV2 | TGTGCCAGCAGGGTGGACACCCATGGCTACACCTTC | CASRVDTHGYTF
TRBJ2-7 | many | . | TRBV20-1 | TGCAGTGGCAGGGGGGCCGGCCCCACGAGGCGGTACGAGCAGTACTTC | CSGRGAGPTRRYEQYF
TRBJ1-6 | . | . | TRBV7-2 | TGCGCCAGCAGCTTAGTAGAAGAGTTTGGTTCACCCCTCCACTTT | CASSLVEEFGSPLHF
TRBJ1-1 | many | TRBD1 | TRBV7-9 | TGTGCCAGCAGCGCCGGGACAGCGAACACTGAAGCTTTCTTT | CASSAGTANTEAFF
TRBJ2-5 | few | TRBD2 | TRBV29-1 | TGCAGCGCCCGGACTAGCGGGAGGAAAGAGACCCAGTACTTC | CSARTSGRKETQYF
TRBJ1-2 | . | . | TRBV7-9 | TGTGCCAGCAGCTCCCTAGCGGGAGGGTATGGCTACACCTTC | CASSSLAGGYGYTF
TRBJ2-2 | many | . | TRBV9 | TGTGCCAGCAGCCCCCCTAGCAACACCGGGGAGCTGTTTTTT | CASSPPSNTGELFF
TRBJ2-7 | . | TRBD2 | TRBV29-1 | TGCAGCTTGGCAGCGGGGGAGACCTACGAGCAGTACTTC | CSLAAGETYEQYF
TRBJ2-7 | . | . | TRBV20-1 | TGCAGTGCTACGGAGGGGGGGCGCCCTTACGAGCAGTACTTC | CSATEGGRPYEQYF
TRBJ1-3 | . | . | TRBV24-1 | TGTGCCACCAGTGATCCTGGGAGTACCCCCGGAAACACCACATATTTT | CATSDPGSTPGNTTYF
TRBJ1-5 | . | . | TRBV7-2 | TGTGCCAGCAGCTGGGGACAGCATTTT | CASSWGQHF
TRBJ1-2 | . | . | TRBV12-3/TRBV12-4 | TGTGCCAGCAGTTTTGACGTCGGCTACACCTTC | CASSFDVGYTF
TRBJ1-4 | . | . | TRBV12-3/TRBV12-4 | TGTGCCAGCAGTCCGGGGGTGGCTAATGAAAAACTGTTTTTT | CASSPGVANEKLFF
TRBJ1-1 | many | TRBD1 | TRBV20-1 | TGCAGTGCTCTCCGGCGGACAGGAAGAGCTTTCTTT | CSALRRTGRAFF